This T cell receptor (beta chain) was captured by sequencing in a study of shared clonotypes between healthy human individuals. Germline CDR1 reads SGHVS; CDR2 reads FNYEAQ. This CDR3 contains 15 residues. Tens of millions of PBMCs served as the genomic DNA source for unsorted samples. This clone was picked up a small number of times. Its antigen is still unknown. Study-level findings and limits: Only blood samples were collected, and tissue repertoires likely differ. Sequencing depth was a factor that was expected to affect clonotype sharing among donors.

Original processing notes: Quality scores were absent from the junction-only immunoSEQ sequences, so filtering differed. The method was immunoSEQ multiplex PCR; TCRdb's version includes in-frame clones alone and lacks a portion of them. The V and J calls and clone size were taken over from that table, and D and trimming were inferred from the DNA. The sample comprises 75,000 to 100,000 clones, around 47% of which are singletons, and more than 12% rests with the top ten. Sequencing was performed on PBMCs. The rearrangement joins TRBV7-6 to TRBJ2-5, with a tentative D call TRBD1 (6 bases). The assigned J gene may be wrong: the sequence end matches TRBJ2-7 better. This TCR came from a woman aged 40 to 55 in good health. Some clones in this sample may be carry-over from other donors' samples. The CDR3 DNA reads as TGTGCCAGCAGCTTGGGGGCTGGAAGCTCCTACGAGCAGTACTTC. Translating gives CASSLGAGSSYEQYF.